Listed below are T cell receptor beta chains from one sample, sequenced in a study of blood T cell repertoires in COVID-19. The protocol was immunoSEQ multiplex PCR, while the TCRdb copy is restricted to in-frame clones and leaves out a portion. The table includes 150,000 to 200,000 clones, about four fifths detected once. Sequencing used peripheral blood. The receptors were sampled from a woman aged 40 to 55 with COVID-19, enrolled during active disease. The conserved cysteine and the conserved F or W are not part of the CDR3 here. Fields, in order: V gene, clone size, CDR3 protein. Clone size is given for some rows only: seen once, a few or many times, or a class if the clone is expanded.

TRBV30 | - | AWFGGGYT
TRBV5-6 | once | ASSLSFSGENNEQF
TRBV28 | - | ASREGVAGNIQY
TRBV4-1 | - | ASSQGSGSSYNEQF
TRBV9 | - | ARDAGGDRTDTQY
TRBV7-9 | - | ASSFGGNNEKLF
TRBV2 | - | ASSLTQGLTEAF
TRBV12-5 | - | ASGLGANEQF
TRBV5-4 | - | ASSPLLTSGTDTQY
TRBV6-6 | - | ASSYLSGRGDTQY
TRBV7-9 | few | ASSQWDTQETQY